The rows below give T cell receptor beta chains drawn from one sample of a study of blood T cell repertoires in COVID-19. Assay used: immunoSEQ multiplex PCR; TCRdb lists only in-frame clones, some missing. The sample carries around 250,000 clones, roughly 85% recorded once. The sequenced sample was peripheral blood. Receptors were obtained from a man over 45 with active or convalescent COVID-19. Both conserved end residues are part of each CDR3. The D gene is left open where the match is weak. Clone size, where shown, is once, few, many, or a class for clones that have expanded.

d_call: .; v_call: TRBV9; clone_size: .; j_call: TRBJ1-2; cdr3_aa: CASSPGTPYGYTF; cdr3_nt: TGTGCCAGCAGCCCCGGGACACCCTATGGCTACACCTTC
d_call: TRBD1; v_call: TRBV19; clone_size: .; j_call: TRBJ2-6; cdr3_aa: CASSRDRRGSGANVLTF; cdr3_nt: TGTGCCAGTAGTAGGGACAGGAGAGGGTCCGGGGCCAACGTCCTGACTTTC
d_call: .; v_call: TRBV21-1; clone_size: .; j_call: TRBJ1-5; cdr3_aa: CASSKPCRDKLNQPQHF; cdr3_nt: TGTGCCAGCAGCAAACCATGCCGGGACAAACTCAATCAGCCCCAGCATTTT
d_call: .; v_call: TRBV24-1; clone_size: .; j_call: TRBJ2-7; cdr3_aa: CATSAWGVRSRRAYEQYF; cdr3_nt: TGTGCCACCAGTGCTTGGGGCGTAAGGTCCAGGAGAGCCTACGAGCAGTACTTC
d_call: .; v_call: TRBV4-1; clone_size: once; j_call: TRBJ2-2; cdr3_aa: CASSQTGANTGELFF; cdr3_nt: TGCGCCAGCAGCCAAACCGGAGCGAACACCGGGGAGCTGTTTTTT
d_call: .; v_call: TRBV14; clone_size: .; j_call: TRBJ2-6; cdr3_aa: CASSQASRANVLTF; cdr3_nt: TGTGCCAGCAGCCAAGCCTCCCGGGCCAACGTCCTGACTTTC
d_call: TRBD1; v_call: TRBV29-1; clone_size: .; j_call: TRBJ1-2; cdr3_aa: CSDSQGTNYGYTF; cdr3_nt: TGCAGCGATTCACAGGGGACGAACTATGGCTACACCTTC
d_call: TRBD1; v_call: TRBV6-1; clone_size: .; j_call: TRBJ1-5; cdr3_aa: CASSEAAGGRNQPQHF; cdr3_nt: TGTGCCAGCAGTGAGGCAGCAGGGGGAAGGAATCAGCCCCAGCATTTT
d_call: .; v_call: TRBV7-2; clone_size: .; j_call: TRBJ2-1; cdr3_aa: CASSLASLANEQFF; cdr3_nt: TGTGCCAGCAGCTTAGCTAGTCTAGCCAATGAGCAGTTCTTC
d_call: .; v_call: TRBV18; clone_size: few; j_call: TRBJ1-1; cdr3_aa: CASSPHAGTQGGMAEAFF; cdr3_nt: TGTGCCAGCTCACCACACGCGGGGACCCAGGGAGGGATGGCTGAAGCTTTCTTT
d_call: TRBD1; v_call: TRBV11-2; clone_size: .; j_call: TRBJ1-3; cdr3_aa: CASSIGTAGNTIYF; cdr3_nt: TGTGCCAGCAGCATCGGGACAGCTGGAAACACCATATATTTT
d_call: TRBD2; v_call: TRBV19; clone_size: .; j_call: TRBJ2-3; cdr3_aa: CASSTGLVPTSTDTQYF; cdr3_nt: TGTGCCAGTAGTACTGGACTAGTGCCTACTAGCACAGATACGCAGTATTTT
d_call: .; v_call: TRBV5-6; clone_size: .; j_call: TRBJ1-1; cdr3_aa: CASRHRFYANTEAFF; cdr3_nt: TGTGCCAGCAGACACAGGTTTTATGCGAACACTGAAGCTTTCTTT
d_call: TRBD2; v_call: TRBV19; clone_size: .; j_call: TRBJ2-3; cdr3_aa: CASSPGLAGRDTQYF; cdr3_nt: TGTGCCAGTAGTCCGGGACTAGCGGGTAGAGATACGCAGTATTTT
d_call: .; v_call: TRBV7-9; clone_size: .; j_call: TRBJ1-3; cdr3_aa: CASSLLLGNTIYF; cdr3_nt: TGTGCCAGCAGCTTACTCCTTGGAAACACCATATATTTT
d_call: TRBD1; v_call: TRBV7-8; clone_size: .; j_call: TRBJ1-2; cdr3_aa: CASSTGTAKGYTF; cdr3_nt: TGTGCCAGCAGCACAGGGACAGCTAAGGGCTACACCTTC
d_call: .; v_call: TRBV7-3; clone_size: .; j_call: TRBJ2-1; cdr3_aa: CASSSQGSASYNEQFF; cdr3_nt: TGTGCCAGCAGCTCTCAGGGGTCTGCGAGCTACAATGAGCAGTTCTTC
d_call: TRBD2; v_call: TRBV10-1; clone_size: .; j_call: TRBJ2-3; cdr3_aa: CASSEPSGRVSDTQYF; cdr3_nt: TGCGCCAGCAGTGAGCCCAGCGGGAGGGTCTCAGATACGCAGTATTTT
d_call: TRBD2; v_call: TRBV6-6; clone_size: .; j_call: TRBJ2-5; cdr3_aa: CASREREVRETQYF; cdr3_nt: TGTGCCAGCAGGGAGCGGGAGGTGAGAGAGACCCAGTACTTC
d_call: .; v_call: TRBV14; clone_size: .; j_call: TRBJ2-3; cdr3_aa: CASSHQSDTQYF; cdr3_nt: TGTGCCAGCAGCCACCAGTCGGATACGCAGTATTTT
d_call: .; v_call: TRBV3-1/TRBV3-2; clone_size: .; j_call: TRBJ1-1; cdr3_aa: CASSQAPGMNTEAFF; cdr3_nt: TGTGCCAGCAGCCAAGCCCCGGGGATGAACACTGAAGCTTTCTTT
d_call: .; v_call: TRBV7-6; clone_size: .; j_call: TRBJ1-5; cdr3_aa: CASSEAPNQPQHF; cdr3_nt: TGTGCCAGCAGCGAAGCACCTAACCAGCCCCAGCATTTT
d_call: TRBD1; v_call: TRBV4-3; clone_size: .; j_call: TRBJ1-1; cdr3_aa: CASSQDRASNTEAFF; cdr3_nt: TGCGCCAGCAGCCAGGACAGGGCATCGAACACTGAAGCTTTCTTT
d_call: TRBD2; v_call: TRBV2; clone_size: .; j_call: TRBJ2-3; cdr3_aa: CASRPPSGILTDTQYF; cdr3_nt: TGTGCCAGCCGTCCGCCTAGCGGGATCCTCACAGATACGCAGTATTTT
d_call: .; v_call: TRBV7-8; clone_size: .; j_call: TRBJ2-7; cdr3_aa: CASSLGESYEQYF; cdr3_nt: TGTGCCAGCAGCTTAGGCGAATCCTACGAGCAGTACTTC
d_call: .; v_call: TRBV6-6; clone_size: .; j_call: TRBJ2-1; cdr3_aa: CASSYGSPGSDNEQFF; cdr3_nt: TGTGCCAGCAGTTACGGGTCCCCCGGGAGCGATAATGAGCAGTTCTTC
d_call: TRBD1; v_call: TRBV27; clone_size: .; j_call: TRBJ2-1; cdr3_aa: CASSFRRTGGNEQFF; cdr3_nt: TGTGCCAGCAGTTTTCGTCGGACAGGGGGCAATGAGCAGTTCTTC
d_call: TRBD1; v_call: TRBV7-9; clone_size: few; j_call: TRBJ1-1; cdr3_aa: CASRPNRGAEAFF; cdr3_nt: TGTGCCAGCAGACCCAACAGGGGAGCCGAAGCTTTCTTT